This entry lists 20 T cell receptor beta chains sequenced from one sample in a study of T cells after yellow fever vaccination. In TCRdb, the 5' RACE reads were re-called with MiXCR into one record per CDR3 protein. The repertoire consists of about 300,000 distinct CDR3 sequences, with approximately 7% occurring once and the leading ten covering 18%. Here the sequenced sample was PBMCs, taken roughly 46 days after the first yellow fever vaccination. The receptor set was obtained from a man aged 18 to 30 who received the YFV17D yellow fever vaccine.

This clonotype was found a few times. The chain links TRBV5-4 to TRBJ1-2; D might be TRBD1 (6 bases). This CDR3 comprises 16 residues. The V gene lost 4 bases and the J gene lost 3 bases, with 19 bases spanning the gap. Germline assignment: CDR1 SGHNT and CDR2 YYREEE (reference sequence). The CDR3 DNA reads TGTGCCAGCAGCATGGTCGGGGGGGGCTGGGACTATGGCTACACCTTC. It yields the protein CASSMVGGGWDYGYTF.

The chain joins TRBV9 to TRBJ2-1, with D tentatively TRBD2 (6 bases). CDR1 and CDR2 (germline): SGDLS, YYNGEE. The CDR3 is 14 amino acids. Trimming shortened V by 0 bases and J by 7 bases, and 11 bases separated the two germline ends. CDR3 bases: TGTGCCAGCAGCGTAGGCGGGGCCCGGAATGAGCAGTTCTTC. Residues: CASSVGGARNEQFF.

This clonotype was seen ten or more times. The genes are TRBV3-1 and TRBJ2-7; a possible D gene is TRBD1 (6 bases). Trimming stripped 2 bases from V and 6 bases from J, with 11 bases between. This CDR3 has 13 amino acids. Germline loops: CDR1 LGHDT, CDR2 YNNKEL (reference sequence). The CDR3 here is CASSQPSRGEQYF. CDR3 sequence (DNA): TGTGCCAGCAGCCAACCCTCCAGGGGCGAGCAGTACTTC.

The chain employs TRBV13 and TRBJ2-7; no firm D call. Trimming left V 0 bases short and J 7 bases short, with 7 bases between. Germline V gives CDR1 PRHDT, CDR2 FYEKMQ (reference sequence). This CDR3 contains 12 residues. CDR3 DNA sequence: TGTGCCAGCAGCTTAGGCCTTAGGGAGCAGTACTTC. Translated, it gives CASSLGLREQYF.

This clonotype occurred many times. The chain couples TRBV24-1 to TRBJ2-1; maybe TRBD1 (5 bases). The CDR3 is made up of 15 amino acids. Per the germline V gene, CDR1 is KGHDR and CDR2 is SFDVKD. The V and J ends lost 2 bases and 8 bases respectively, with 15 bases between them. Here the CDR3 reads CATSDSSRGGDEQFF. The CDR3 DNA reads TGTGCCACCAGTGATTCCTCTAGGGGCGGCGATGAGCAGTTCTTC.

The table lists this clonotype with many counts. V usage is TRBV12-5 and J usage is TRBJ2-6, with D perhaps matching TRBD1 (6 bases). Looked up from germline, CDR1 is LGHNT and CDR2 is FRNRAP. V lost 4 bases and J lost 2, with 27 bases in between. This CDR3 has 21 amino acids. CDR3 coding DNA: TGTGCTAGTGGTTGGGCCTGGAGCAGGGGTATTAGTCAACCTGGGGCCAACGTCCTGACTTTC. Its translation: CASGWAWSRGISQPGANVLTF.

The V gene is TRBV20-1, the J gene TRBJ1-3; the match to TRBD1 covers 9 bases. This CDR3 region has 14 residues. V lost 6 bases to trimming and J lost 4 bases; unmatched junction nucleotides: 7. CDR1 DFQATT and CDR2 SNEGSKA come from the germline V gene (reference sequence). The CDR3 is CSAAYRGLGNTIYF. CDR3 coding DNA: TGCAGTGCAGCATACAGGGGGCTCGGAAACACCATATATTTT.

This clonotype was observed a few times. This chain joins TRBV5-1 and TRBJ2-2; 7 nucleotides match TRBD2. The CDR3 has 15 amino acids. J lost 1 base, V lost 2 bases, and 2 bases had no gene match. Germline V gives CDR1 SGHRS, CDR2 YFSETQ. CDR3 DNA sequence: TGCGCCAGCAGCTTTACGGGGGGGAACACCGGGGAGCTGTTTTTT. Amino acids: CASSFTGGNTGELFF. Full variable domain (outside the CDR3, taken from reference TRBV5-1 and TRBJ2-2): KAGVTQTPRYLIKTRGQQVTLSCSPISGHRSVSWYQQTPGQGLQFLFEYFSETQRNKGNFPGRFSGRQFSNSRSEMNVSTLELGDSALYLCASSFTGGNTGELFFGEGSRLTVL.

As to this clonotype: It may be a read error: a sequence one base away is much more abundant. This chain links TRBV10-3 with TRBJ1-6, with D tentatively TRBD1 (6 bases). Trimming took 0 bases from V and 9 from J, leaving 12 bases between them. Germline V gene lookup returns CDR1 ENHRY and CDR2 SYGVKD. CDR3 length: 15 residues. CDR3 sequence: CAISESSGEGSPLHF. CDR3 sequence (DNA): TGTGCCATCAGTGAGTCTTCAGGGGAAGGTTCACCCCTCCACTTT.

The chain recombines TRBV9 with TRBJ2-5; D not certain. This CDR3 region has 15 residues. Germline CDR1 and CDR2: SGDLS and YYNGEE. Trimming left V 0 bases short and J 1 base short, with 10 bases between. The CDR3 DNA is TGTGCCAGCAGCGTAGACGGACGACTCCAAGAGACCCAGTACTTC. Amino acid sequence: CASSVDGRLQETQYF.

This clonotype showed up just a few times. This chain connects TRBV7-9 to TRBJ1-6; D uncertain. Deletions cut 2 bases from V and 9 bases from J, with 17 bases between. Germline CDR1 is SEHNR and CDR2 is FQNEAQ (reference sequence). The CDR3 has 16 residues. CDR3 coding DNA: TGTGCCAGCAGCTTATTGGTCCTCGGGGTCGGTTCACCCCTCCACTTT. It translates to CASSLLVLGVGSPLHF.

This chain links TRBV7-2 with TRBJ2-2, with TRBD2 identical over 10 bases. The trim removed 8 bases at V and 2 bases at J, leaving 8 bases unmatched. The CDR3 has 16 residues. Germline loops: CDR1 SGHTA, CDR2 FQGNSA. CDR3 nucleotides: TGTGCCAGCGACCTACTAGCGGGGCTAAACACCGGGGAGCTGTTTTTT. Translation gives CASDLLAGLNTGELFF.

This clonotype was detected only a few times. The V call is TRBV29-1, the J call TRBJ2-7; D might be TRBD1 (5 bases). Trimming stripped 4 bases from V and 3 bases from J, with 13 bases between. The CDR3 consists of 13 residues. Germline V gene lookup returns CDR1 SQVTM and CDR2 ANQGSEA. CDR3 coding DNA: TGCAGCGTTGCGCCAGGGATCAACTACGAGCAGTACTTC. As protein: CSVAPGINYEQYF.

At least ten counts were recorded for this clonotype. CDR3 nucleotides: TGCAGTGCTAGGGGACTCCTGAACATTCAGTACTTC. Protein: CSARGLLNIQYF. The chain links TRBV20-1 to TRBJ2-4; possibly TRBD2 for D (6 bases). Trimming took off 3 bases at V and 7 bases at J, with 10 bases between the two ends. Germline V CDR1 and CDR2: DFQATT, SNEGSKA (reference sequence). The CDR3 is made up of 12 amino acids.

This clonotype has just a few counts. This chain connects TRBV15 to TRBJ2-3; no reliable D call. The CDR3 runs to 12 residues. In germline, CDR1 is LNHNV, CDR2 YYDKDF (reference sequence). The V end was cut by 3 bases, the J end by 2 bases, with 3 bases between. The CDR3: CATSSATDTQYF. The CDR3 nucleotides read TGTGCCACCAGCAGCGCCACAGATACGCAGTATTTT. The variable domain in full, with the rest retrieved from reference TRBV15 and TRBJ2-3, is DAMVIQNPRYQVTQFGKPVTLSCSQTLNHNVMYWYQQKSSQAPKLLFHYYDKDFNNEADTPDNFQSRRPNTSFCFLDIRSPGLGDTAMYLCATSSATDTQYFGPGTRLTVL.

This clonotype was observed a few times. This CDR3 is CATSRERGTANTEAFF. The CDR3 DNA is TGTGCCACCAGCAGAGAGAGAGGGACGGCCAACACTGAAGCTTTCTTT. This sequence joins TRBV15 and TRBJ1-1; D may be TRBD1 (5 bases). This CDR3 region has 16 residues. V was clipped by 0 bases and J by 2 bases, with 13 bases between them. Germline assignment: CDR1 LNHNV and CDR2 YYDKDF (reference sequence).

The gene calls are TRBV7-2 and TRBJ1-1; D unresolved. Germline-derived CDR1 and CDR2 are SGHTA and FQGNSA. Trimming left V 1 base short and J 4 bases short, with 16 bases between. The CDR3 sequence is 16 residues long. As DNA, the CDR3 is TGTGCCAGCAGCTTAGGGCTGACCCGAGGAGGCACTGAAGCTTTCTTT. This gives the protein CASSLGLTRGGTEAFF.

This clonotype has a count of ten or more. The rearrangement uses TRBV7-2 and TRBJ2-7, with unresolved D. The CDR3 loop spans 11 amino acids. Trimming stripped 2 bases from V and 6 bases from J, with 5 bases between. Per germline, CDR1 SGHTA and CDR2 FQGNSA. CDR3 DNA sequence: TGTGCCAGCAGCTTACGGCTCGAGCAGTACTTC. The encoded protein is CASSLRLEQYF. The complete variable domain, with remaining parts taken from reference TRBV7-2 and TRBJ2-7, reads GAGVSQSPSNKVTEKGKDVELRCDPISGHTALYWYRQSLGQGLEFLIYFQGNSAPDKSGLPSDRFSAERTGGSVSTLTIQRTQQEDSAVYLCASSLRLEQYFGPGTRLTVT.

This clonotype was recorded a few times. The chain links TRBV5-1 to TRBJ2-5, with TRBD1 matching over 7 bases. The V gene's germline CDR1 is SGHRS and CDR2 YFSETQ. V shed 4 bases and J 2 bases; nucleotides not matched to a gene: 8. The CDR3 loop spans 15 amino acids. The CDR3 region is CASSPIQGRQETQYF. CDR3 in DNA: TGCGCCAGCAGCCCAATACAGGGGCGACAAGAGACCCAGTACTTC.

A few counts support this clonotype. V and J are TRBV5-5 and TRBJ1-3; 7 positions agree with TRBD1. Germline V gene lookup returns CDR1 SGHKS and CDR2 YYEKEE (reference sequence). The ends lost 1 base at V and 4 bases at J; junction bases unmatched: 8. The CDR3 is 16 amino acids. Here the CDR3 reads CASSLRGQSDGNTIYF. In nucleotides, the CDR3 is TGTGCCAGCAGCTTGAGGGGGCAATCTGACGGAAACACCATATATTTT.